The clone carrying this T cell receptor (beta chain) was observed many times. No antigen is known for it. This entry belongs to a study of regulatory T cells in long-lasting Graves disease. Findings of the study overall: There was favoring of TRBV28, TRBJ1-2 and TRBJ2-5 in persistent disease. Newly diagnosed patients shared around 910 public clonotypes; persistent patients shared approximately 2,700. Examination was confined to peripheral blood, excluding thyroid tissue.

The V end lost 1 base, the J end lost 4 bases, and 11 bases lay between the germline ends. The CDR3 is 15 residues long. Germline assignment: CDR1 MDHEN and CDR2 SYDVKM. The time point was: persistent/refractory GD, antithyroid drugs over 5 years with positive TRAb. Preparation of the TCR library used RNA extracted from PBMCs. HTBI primers from iRepertoire and Arm-PCR of CDR3 regions yielded the TCR beta libraries. One entry per CDR3 protein, called by TCRdb with MiXCR from the multiplex PCR reads. This table holds roughly 400,000 distinct CDR3 sequences, approximately 22% found once. The sample was peripheral blood mononuclear cells (PBMCs), taken when the disease was refractory, from a patient treated with antithyroid drugs. The origin of this receptor is a female donor with Graves disease. This sequence joins TRBV28 and TRBJ1-5; tentative D call: TRBD1 (5 bases). As DNA, the CDR3 is TGTGCCAGCAGTTTATTAGGGGCGGGTAATCAGCCCCAGCATTTT. Its protein is CASSLLGAGNQPQHF.